This T cell receptor (beta chain) was recorded in a study of beta chain features in type 1 diabetes. Study findings and constraints: Type 1 diabetes patients had fewer VDJ junction insertions and more deletions.

The germline V gene encodes CDR1 SQVTM and CDR2 ANQGSEA. The CDR3 consists of 12 residues. Trimming removed 7 bases from V and 4 bases from J; junction bases left unmatched: 4. Comment on this clone: Its target is not known.

Every isolated RNA sample was fully reverse transcribed, so sequencing captured expressed TCRB transcripts. TCRdb's copy holds only in-frame clones and misses some; the assay was immunoSEQ multiplex PCR. Altogether under 950,000 clones are present, roughly a sixth being singletons, with the ten largest covering 0.023%. V is TRBV29-1 and J is TRBJ2-1; TRBD2 aligns across 7 bases. The source of this sequence is a woman younger than 30 in good health. The source material was naive CD4+ T cells from blood. CDR3 nucleotide sequence: TGCAGCGGCTGGACTAGTTACAATGAGCAGTTCTTC. Translating it yields CSGWTSYNEQFF.